A selection of T cell receptor beta chains follows, all from one sample in a study of T cells in Graves' hyperthyroidism and ophthalmopathy. TCRdb passed the multiplex PCR reads through MiXCR, listing each CDR3 protein once. The sample records around 540,000 distinct CDR3 sequences, 15% to 20% being singletons. Sequencing used blood. The receptor set was obtained from a woman aged 25 to 45 with Graves' ophthalmopathy. The CDR3 runs from the conserved cysteine through the conserved F or W. The D gene is left open where the match is weak. Size values are once, few and many counts, or a class for expanded clones, and some rows have none.

>-|few|TRBV19|TRBJ2-2
TGTGCCAGTGACCAGAACACCGGGGAGCTGTTTTTT
CASDQNTGELFF
>-|once|TRBV6-5|TRBJ1-3
TGTGCCAGCAGTTACGGGACGACTGGAAACACCATATACTTT
CASSYGTTGNTIYF
>-|many|TRBV7-2|TRBJ2-7
TGTGCCAGCAGCTATAAATACGAGCAGTACTTC
CASSYKYEQYF
>TRBD1|-|TRBV28|TRBJ2-7
TGTGCCAGCTCACACGGGACAGCAAACTCCTACGAGCAGTACTTC
CASSHGTANSYEQYF
>-|few|TRBV5-1|TRBJ2-3
TGCGCCAGCAGCTTCGGCGGGGTTAGCACAGATACGCAGTATTTT
CASSFGGVSTDTQYF
>-|-|TRBV27|TRBJ2-2
TGTGCCAGCAGCCGGACGTCCCGTACCGGGGAGCTGTTTTTT
CASSRTSRTGELFF
>-|many|TRBV7-8|TRBJ2-3
TGTGCCAGCAGCTTGGAGATCGACTTCACAGATACGCAGTATTTT
CASSLEIDFTDTQYF
>-|few|TRBV9|TRBJ2-1
TGTGCCAGCAGCGTAGGGGAGAATGAGCAGTTCTTC
CASSVGENEQFF
>-|many|TRBV7-8|TRBJ2-3
-
CASSFYICSGYYTDTQYF
>-|-|TRBV6-5|TRBJ2-3
TGTGCCAGCAGTTACGAGGCAGGCTCCACAGATACGCAGTATTTT
CASSYEAGSTDTQYF
>TRBD1|-|TRBV9|TRBJ1-2
TGTGCCAGCAGCGTGGACAGGGACTATGGCTACACCTTC
CASSVDRDYGYTF
>TRBD1|many|TRBV28|TRBJ2-2
TGTGCCAGCAGCACAGGGACAGGGTCTCGGGAGCTGTTTTTT
CASSTGTGSRELFF
>-|many|TRBV20-1|TRBJ2-5
TGCAGTGCTAAAAGGGGGGAAGAGACCCAGTACTTC
CSAKRGEETQYF
>-|-|TRBV6-1|TRBJ1-4
TGTGCCAGCAGTTTAGGGCAGAATGAAAAACTGTTTTTT
CASSLGQNEKLFF
>-|few|TRBV5-6|TRBJ1-4
TGTGCCAGCAGTCGGAGGATTATAGGTGAAAAACTGTTTTTT
CASSRRIIGEKLFF
>TRBD2|few|TRBV28|TRBJ2-1
TGTGCCAGCAGAATTAGCGGGGGGTACAATGAGCAGTTCTTC
CASRISGGYNEQFF
>-|few|TRBV15|TRBJ2-7
TGTGCCACCAGCAGAGTGTCAGATGGGGCTCGGCGGTACTTC
CATSRVSDGARRYF
>-|many|TRBV7-6|TRBJ1-4
TGTGCCAGCAGCCTCCAAGTCGGCAGAGGGGAAAAACTGTTTTTT
CASSLQVGRGEKLFF
>-|few|TRBV9|TRBJ2-2
TGTGCCAGCAGCGACTGGATCGGGGAGCTGTTTTTT
CASSDWIGELFF
>TRBD1|many|TRBV12-3/TRBV12-4|TRBJ2-2
TGTGCCAGCACCTCCTCAGAGGGACAGGTCGGTTCGAACACCGGGGAGCTGTTTTTT
CASTSSEGQVGSNTGELFF
>TRBD2|-|TRBV30|TRBJ2-4
TGTGCCTGGAGATCGGGAGGCTTTGGCCTGGCCAAAAACATTCAGTACTTC
CAWRSGGFGLAKNIQYF
>-|many|TRBV6-5|TRBJ2-1
TGTGCCAGCAGTTACCCCAGGTTCGGGACCAACAATGAGCAGTTCTTC
CASSYPRFGTNNEQFF
>-|-|TRBV24-1|TRBJ1-3
TGTGCCACCAGTGACCGACGGAGCTCTGGAAACACCATATATTTT
CATSDRRSSGNTIYF
>-|-|TRBV20-1|TRBJ2-7
TGCAGTGCTAGAGATTGGGACTCTGCCTACGAGCAGTACTTC
CSARDWDSAYEQYF